The 27 T cell receptor beta chains in this list originate from one sample, sequenced in a study of T cells in localized non-small cell lung cancer. Only in-frame clones appear in the TCRdb table, and some are missing; sequencing was by immunoSEQ multiplex PCR. The profile covers 950 to 1,300 clones, with 31% appearing a single time and around 28% taken by the ten largest. The source material was normal lung tissue next to the tumor, sampled before any cancer treatment. The receptors were gathered from a man aged 40-75 years with stage I squamous cell lung carcinoma.

J is TRBJ2-3 and V is TRBV19, with D maybe TRBD1 (6 bases). This CDR3 region has 15 residues. Germline-derived CDR1 and CDR2 are LNHDA and SQIVND (reference sequence). With 5 bases removed from V and 6 bases from J, the gap between germline ends came to 18 bases. The CDR3 loop reads CASSLGQIGMDTQYF. The CDR3 DNA follows: TGTGCCAGTAGTCTAGGACAGATAGGAATGGATACGCAGTATTTT.

The V call is TRBV19, the J call TRBJ1-5; D call uncertain. The V gene lost 3 bases and the J gene lost 5 bases, with 14 bases spanning the gap. Germline CDR1 is LNHDA and CDR2 is SQIVND (reference sequence). CDR3 length: 15 residues. The CDR3 sequence is CASSMIQSVDQPQHF. The CDR3 nucleotides are TGTGCCAGTAGTATGATACAGTCGGTCGATCAGCCCCAGCATTTT.

This clone was detected only once. This CDR3 is CASHETAGIETQYF. CDR3 coding DNA: TGCGCCAGCCACGAGACAGCCGGCATTGAGACCCAGTACTTC. The rearrangement links TRBV5-1 to TRBJ2-5; D might be TRBD1 (5 bases). This CDR3 is built from 14 residues. Trimming left V 7 bases short and J 5 bases short, with 18 bases between. CDR1 is SGHRS and CDR2 is YFSETQ in the germline V gene.

This rearrangement joins TRBV29-1 to TRBJ1-2; D is unresolved. CDR1 and CDR2 from the germline V gene are SQVTM and ANQGSEA. The V gene lost 4 bases and the J gene lost 2 bases, with 8 bases spanning the gap. This CDR3 is built from 12 residues. DNA for the CDR3: TGCAGCGTTGGGCTTGCGAACTATGGCTACACCTTC. Translation gives CSVGLANYGYTF. Full variable domain (remainder filled in from reference TRBV29-1 and TRBJ1-2): SAVISQKPSRDICQRGTSLTIQCQVDSQVTMMFWYRQQPGQSLTLIATANQGSEATYESGFVIDKFPISRPNLTFSTLTVSNMSPEDSSIYLCSVGLANYGYTFGSGTRLTVV.

The rearrangement uses TRBV30 and TRBJ2-3, with 8 nucleotides matching TRBD1. The V gene's germline CDR1 is GTSNPN and CDR2 SVGIG (reference sequence). Trimming at V came to 3 bases and at J to 2 bases, leaving 19 bases not matched to a gene. The CDR3 sequence is 19 residues long. For the CDR3, the DNA is TGTGCCTGGAGGTCCCTCATCCAGGGGGCCCAGACGGCCACAGATACGCAGTATTTT. Encoded protein: CAWRSLIQGAQTATDTQYF.

This clone turned up a few times. The V call is TRBV25-1, the J call TRBJ2-1, with D unclear. V was clipped by 3 bases and J by 1 base, with 10 bases between them. The CDR3 sequence is 15 residues long. Germline CDR1 and CDR2: MGHDK and SYGVNS. The CDR3, as DNA: TGTGCCAGCAGTGACCCCTCGCGGTCCTACAATGAGCAGTTCTTC. Translating gives CASSDPSRSYNEQFF.

The gene calls are TRBV6-8 and TRBJ2-5; 8 positions match TRBD1. The germline gives CDR1 MNHGY, CDR2 SAAAGT. The CDR3 length is 13 residues. With 8 bases clipped from V and 4 bases from J, the junction kept 6 bases outside the gene matches. The CDR3 sequence is CASSGQAGETQYF. The CDR3 DNA follows: TGTGCCAGCTCGGGACAGGCGGGAGAGACCCAGTACTTC.

This chain uses TRBV5-1 with TRBJ2-1; 12 bases line up with TRBD1. Trimming cost V 4 bases and J 1 base; bases outside gene matches: 6. CDR3 length: 17 residues. Germline CDR1 SGHRS, CDR2 YFSETQ. This CDR3 is CASSRGQGAVSYNEQFF. CDR3 DNA sequence: TGCGCCAGCAGCAGGGGACAGGGGGCGGTTTCCTACAATGAGCAGTTCTTC.

This sequence joins TRBV19 and TRBJ2-3; D ambiguous. Looked up from germline, CDR1 is LNHDA and CDR2 is SQIVND (reference sequence). The germline V and J ends were trimmed by 4 bases and 5 bases, with 7 bases remaining between them. This CDR3 has 12 amino acids. CDR3: CASSTGGDTQYF. The CDR3 DNA is TGTGCCAGTAGTACGGGCGGAGATACGCAGTATTTT.

This clone was detected a few times. This chain uses TRBV28 with TRBJ1-2; D gene unclear. Trimming shortened V by 7 bases and J by 5 bases, and 11 bases separated the two germline ends. The V gene's germline CDR1 is MDHEN and CDR2 SYDVKM. This CDR3 has 12 residues. The CDR3 sequence: CASKSVGYGYTF. The DNA of the CDR3 is TGTGCCAGCAAGTCAGTCGGGTATGGCTACACCTTC.

This clone came up a few times. The chain recombines TRBV18 with TRBJ1-1, with D uncertain. The germline gives CDR1 KGHSH, CDR2 LQKENI. The V end was cut by 0 bases, the J end by 0 bases, with 11 bases between. This CDR3 region has 16 residues. This CDR3 reads CASSPPWGGMNTEAFF. The CDR3 nucleotides are TGTGCCAGCTCACCACCGTGGGGAGGCATGAACACTGAAGCTTTCTTT.

This clone was seen a few times. The V gene is TRBV18, the J gene TRBJ1-4; TRBD1 agrees at 9 bases. Unmatched junction bases numbered 4, after V lost 3 bases and J lost 5 bases. Germline lookup yields CDR1 KGHSH and CDR2 LQKENI. The CDR3 runs 15 residues. The CDR3 is CASSPTGTGNEKLFF. The CDR3 bases are TGTGCCAGCTCACCTACCGGGACAGGGAATGAAAAACTGTTTTTT.

This clone was observed a few times. The chain uses TRBV19 and TRBJ1-1; TRBD1 is a possible D gene (5 bases). Germline CDR1 LNHDA, CDR2 SQIVND (reference sequence). Trimming cost V 7 bases and J 0 bases, with 12 bases left between them. CDR3 length equals 14 residues. CDR3 in DNA: TGTGCCAGTACCTCCGGGGCTTTGAACACTGAAGCTTTCTTT. Amino acid sequence: CASTSGALNTEAFF.

This clone was counted only a few times. The germline gene is not matched at one end of the junction; a read error may be the cause. This chain joins TRBV11-3 and TRBJ1-5; D ambiguous. Germline-derived CDR1 and CDR2 are SGHNT and YENEEA. The CDR3 sequence is 14 residues long. The CDR3 nucleotides are TGTGCCAGCAGCCAACGGACGGATGATCAACCCCAGCATTTT. This codes for CASSQRTDDQPQHF.

Written as DNA, the CDR3 is TGTGCCAGCTCACCTGGGTCTGGGTTCAGCTCCTACAATGAGCAGTTCTTC. Protein: CASSPGSGFSSYNEQFF. V usage is TRBV18 and J usage is TRBJ2-1; no firm D call. The ends were cut back, 3 bases at V and 0 bases at J, with 15 bases in the middle. Germline V gene data show CDR1 as KGHSH and CDR2 as LQKENI. The CDR3 spans 17 residues.

This clone was counted only a few times. The CDR3 region has the DNA TGTGCCAGCAGTTCTAGCGGGGGTATCCAAGAGACCCAGTACTTC. Its translation is CASSSSGGIQETQYF. V and J are TRBV9 and TRBJ2-5; 10 nucleotides align to TRBD2. Trimming cost V 5 bases and J 1 base; bases outside gene matches: 5. This CDR3 spans 15 amino acids. Germline-derived CDR1 and CDR2 are SGDLS and YYNGEE. Supplemented by reference TRBV9 and TRBJ2-5, the full variable domain reads DSGVTQTPKHLITATGQRVTLRCSPRSGDLSVYWYQQSLDQGLQFLIQYYNGEERAKGNILERFSAQQFPDLHSELNLSSLELGDSALYFCASSSSGGIQETQYFGPGTRLLVL.

This chain links TRBV11-3 with TRBJ2-3, with 9 bases fitting TRBD1. This CDR3 has 14 amino acids. Looked up from germline, CDR1 is SGHNT and CDR2 is YENEEA. The ends lost 5 bases at V and 2 bases at J; junction bases unmatched: 2. CDR3 amino acids: CASSAQGATDTQYF. Here the CDR3 DNA reads TGTGCCAGCAGCGCACAGGGGGCCACAGATACGCAGTATTTT.

The chain recombines TRBV18 with TRBJ2-5; possibly TRBD1 for D (5 bases). The CDR3 is 12 residues long. Germline V gives CDR1 KGHSH, CDR2 LQKENI. Deletions cut 3 bases from V and 5 bases from J, with 7 bases between. CDR3 nucleotide sequence: TGTGCCAGCTCACCTACAGGTGAGACCCAGTACTTC. Protein product: CASSPTGETQYF.

V usage is TRBV6-8 and J usage is TRBJ1-6, with a weak D call TRBD1 (6 bases). V shed 6 bases and J shed 10 bases, with 16 bases lying between them. The V gene's germline CDR1 is MNHGY and CDR2 SAAAGT. The CDR3 spans 14 residues. In DNA form, the CDR3 reads TGTGCCAGCAGCGGAGCAGGGGAAGGATCACCCCTCCACTTT. This gives the protein CASSGAGEGSPLHF.

V is TRBV30 and J is TRBJ1-1; a weak D match, TRBD1 (5 bases). The V and J ends lost 3 bases and 5 bases respectively, with 16 bases between them. Germline V lookup: CDR1 GTSNPN, CDR2 SVGIG (reference sequence). The CDR3 sequence is 14 residues long. CDR3 in DNA: TGTGCCTGGAGAAATAGGGGCCCTAATACTGAAGCTTTCTTT. Its protein product is CAWRNRGPNTEAFF.

V usage is TRBV19 and J usage is TRBJ2-7, with 10 bases lining up with TRBD1. The J segment lost 2 bases and the V segment lost 5 bases, leaving 6 bases of the junction unmatched. Per germline, CDR1 LNHDA and CDR2 SQIVND (reference sequence). This CDR3 has 15 amino acids. The CDR3 DNA reads TGTGCCAGTAGTGAAATAGGGACAGGGGCCTACGAGCAGTACTTC. Amino acid sequence: CASSEIGTGAYEQYF.

This clone was observed a few times. The chain combines TRBV6-8 with TRBJ2-2; a weak D match, TRBD2 (5 bases). The CDR3 runs to 14 residues. Trimming cost V 5 bases and J 1 base, with 8 bases left between them. Germline V gene lookup returns CDR1 MNHGY and CDR2 SAAAGT. The CDR3 DNA reads as TGTGCCAGCAGTATCGGAGGGAACACCGGGGAGCTGTTTTTT. Amino acid sequence: CASSIGGNTGELFF.

This chain joins TRBV28 and TRBJ1-2; 12 bases map to TRBD1. CDR1 is MDHEN, CDR2 SYDVKM, per germline. V trimming: 4 bases; J trimming: 5 bases; junction bases outside the gene matches: 8. The CDR3 sequence is 16 residues long. CDR3 coding DNA: TGTGCCAGCAGTTCTCCGGGACAGGGGGCCGATTATGGCTACACCTTC. As protein: CASSSPGQGADYGYTF.

In its sample, this clone was seen once. The chain has TRBV19 and TRBJ1-1; no clear D. V lost 8 bases and J 1 base, leaving 11 bases between the germline ends. The CDR3 contains 13 residues. Germline values: CDR1 LNHDA, CDR2 SQIVND (reference sequence). CDR3 protein: CASSYSRNTEAFF. CDR3 sequence (DNA): TGTGCCAGTTCGTATTCGAGGAACACTGAAGCTTTCTTT.

Note on this clone: Other nucleotide sequences from this sample produce the same CDR3. This rearrangement joins TRBV14 to TRBJ2-7, with 10 positions matching TRBD1. The V segment lost 4 bases and the J segment 2 bases; nucleotides outside the gene matches: 2. This CDR3 has 14 residues. Germline V lookup: CDR1 SGHDN, CDR2 FVKESK. DNA of the CDR3: TGTGCCAGCAGCCTAGGACAGGGGGCCTACGAGCAGTACTTC. Translation gives CASSLGQGAYEQYF.

In its sample, this clone is large. This chain connects TRBV29-1 to TRBJ2-2, with TRBD1 identical over 7 bases. With V trimmed by 7 bases and J by 1 base, 6 bases remained unmatched. CDR1 is SQVTM, CDR2 ANQGSEA, per germline. CDR3 length equals 14 residues. DNA for the CDR3: TGCAGCGCAGGACAGGACGGGAACACCGGGGAGCTGTTTTTT. Translation gives CSAGQDGNTGELFF.

In this sample, this clone turned up once. J is TRBJ1-4 and V is TRBV7-6; D is perhaps TRBD1 (5 bases). Germline CDR1 SGHVS, CDR2 FNYEAQ. The CDR3 has 15 amino acids. Trimming shortened V by 5 bases and J by 3 bases, and 13 bases separated the two germline ends. For the CDR3, the DNA is TGTGCCAGCAGCCCCGAGACAGAATCTAATGAAAAACTGTTTTTT. Translating it yields CASSPETESNEKLFF.